This paragraph reports one T cell receptor (beta chain). What it recognizes is unknown. CDR3 size: 12 residues. CDR1 and CDR2 (germline): DFQATT, SNEGSKA (reference sequence). Trimming took off 6 bases at V and 3 bases at J, with 11 bases between the two ends. The sample is drawn from a study of blood T cells in healthy people across ages. Findings of the study overall: The unknown donor CMV status may have confounded expanded clonotype changes. TCR beta diversity per million T cells fell roughly linearly with age.

The donors, all healthy, were Caucasians living in Russia, aged roughly 6 to 100. The use of a sample-barcoded 5' primer and a J-beta primer mix characterized a second PCR of roughly 6 to 11 cycles. Each TCR beta cDNA got a 12-nucleotide random molecular identifier. TCRdb reprocessed the 5' RACE reads via MiXCR and lists one record per CDR3 protein. Of 700,000 or so distinct CDR3 sequences in the sample, 35% to 50% were seen once. The specimen sequenced was blood. The receptor comes from a man at least 80 years old in good health. This chain joins TRBV20-1 and TRBJ1-1; D gene uncertain. CDR3 in DNA: TGCAGTGCCGGGAGGGCGTACACTGAAGCTTTCTTT. This sequence encodes CSAGRAYTEAFF.